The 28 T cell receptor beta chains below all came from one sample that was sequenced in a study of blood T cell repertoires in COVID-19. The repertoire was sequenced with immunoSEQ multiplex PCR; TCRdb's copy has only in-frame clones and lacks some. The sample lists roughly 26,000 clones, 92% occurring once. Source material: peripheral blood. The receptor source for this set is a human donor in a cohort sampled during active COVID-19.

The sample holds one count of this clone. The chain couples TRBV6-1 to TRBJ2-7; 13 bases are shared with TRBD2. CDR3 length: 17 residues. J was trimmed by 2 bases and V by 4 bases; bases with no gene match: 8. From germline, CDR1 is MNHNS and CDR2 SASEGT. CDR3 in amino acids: CASSGRLGTSGTYEQYV. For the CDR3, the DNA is TGTGCCAGCAGTGGACGACTCGGGACTAGCGGGACCTACGAGCAGTACGTC.

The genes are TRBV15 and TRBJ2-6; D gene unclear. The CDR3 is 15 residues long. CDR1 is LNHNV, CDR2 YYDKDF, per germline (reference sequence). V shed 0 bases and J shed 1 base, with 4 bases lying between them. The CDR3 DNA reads TGTGCCACCAGCAGAGAACAGTCTGGGGCCAACGTCCTGACTTTC. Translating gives CATSREQSGANVLTF.

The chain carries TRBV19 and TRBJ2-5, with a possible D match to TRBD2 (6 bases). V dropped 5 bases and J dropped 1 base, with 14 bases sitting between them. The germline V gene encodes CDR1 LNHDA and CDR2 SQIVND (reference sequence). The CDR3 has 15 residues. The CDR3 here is CASSPSLASQETQYF. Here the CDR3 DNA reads TGTGCCAGTAGTCCGAGCCTAGCGAGCCAAGAGACCCAGTACTTC.

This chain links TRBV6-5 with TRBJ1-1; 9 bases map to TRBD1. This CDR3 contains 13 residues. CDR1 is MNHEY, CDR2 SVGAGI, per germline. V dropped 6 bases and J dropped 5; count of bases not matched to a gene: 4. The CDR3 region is CASRTGGRTEAFF. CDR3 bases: TGTGCCAGCAGGACAGGGGGTAGGACTGAAGCTTTCTTT.

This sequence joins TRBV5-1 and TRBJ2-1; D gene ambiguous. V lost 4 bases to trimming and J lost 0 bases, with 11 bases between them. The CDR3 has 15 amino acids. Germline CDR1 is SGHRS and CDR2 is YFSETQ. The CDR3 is CASSPSPSSYNEQFF. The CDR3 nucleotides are TGCGCCAGCAGCCCGTCCCCGAGCTCCTACAATGAGCAGTTCTTC.

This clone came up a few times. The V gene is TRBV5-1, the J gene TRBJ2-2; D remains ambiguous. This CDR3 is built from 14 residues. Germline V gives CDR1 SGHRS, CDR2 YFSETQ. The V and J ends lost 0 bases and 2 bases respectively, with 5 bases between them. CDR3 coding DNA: TGCGCCAGCAGCTTGGCAGGAAACACCGGGGAGCTGTTTTTT. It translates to CASSLAGNTGELFF. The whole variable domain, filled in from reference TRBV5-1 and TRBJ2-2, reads KAGVTQTPRYLIKTRGQQVTLSCSPISGHRSVSWYQQTPGQGLQFLFEYFSETQRNKGNFPGRFSGRQFSNSRSEMNVSTLELGDSALYLCASSLAGNTGELFFGEGSRLTVL.

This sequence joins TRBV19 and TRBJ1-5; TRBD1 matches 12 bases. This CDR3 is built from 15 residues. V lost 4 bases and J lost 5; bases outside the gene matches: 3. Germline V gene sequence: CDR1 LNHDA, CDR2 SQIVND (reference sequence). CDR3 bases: TGTGCCAGTAGTACCCGGGACAGGGGGCATCAGCCCCAGCATTTT. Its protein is CASSTRDRGHQPQHF.

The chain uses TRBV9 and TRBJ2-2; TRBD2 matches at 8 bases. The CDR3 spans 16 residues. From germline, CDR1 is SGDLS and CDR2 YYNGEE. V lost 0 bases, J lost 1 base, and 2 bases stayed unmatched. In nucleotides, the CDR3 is TGTGCCAGCAGCGTAGCGGGGGGGATGAACACCGGGGAGCTGTTTTTT. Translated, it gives CASSVAGGMNTGELFF. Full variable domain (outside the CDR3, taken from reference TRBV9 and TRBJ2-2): DSGVTQTPKHLITATGQRVTLRCSPRSGDLSVYWYQQSLDQGLQFLIQYYNGEERAKGNILERFSAQQFPDLHSELNLSSLELGDSALYFCASSVAGGMNTGELFFGEGSRLTVL.

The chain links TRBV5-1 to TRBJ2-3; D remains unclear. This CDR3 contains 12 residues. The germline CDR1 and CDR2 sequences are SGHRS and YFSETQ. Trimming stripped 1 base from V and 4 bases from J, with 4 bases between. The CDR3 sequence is CASSLSSDTQYF. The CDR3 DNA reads TGCGCCAGCAGCTTGTCGTCAGATACGCAGTATTTT.

The CDR3 loop is CAITATGAGDEQYF. The CDR3 coding sequence is TGTGCCATCACCGCGACAGGGGCAGGGGACGAGCAGTACTTC. This rearrangement joins TRBV10-3 to TRBJ2-7; 8 bases are a match to TRBD1. CDR3 size: 14 residues. Germline lookup yields CDR1 ENHRY and CDR2 SYGVKD. Germline trimming cut 7 bases from V and 5 bases from J; bases unmatched to any gene: 10.

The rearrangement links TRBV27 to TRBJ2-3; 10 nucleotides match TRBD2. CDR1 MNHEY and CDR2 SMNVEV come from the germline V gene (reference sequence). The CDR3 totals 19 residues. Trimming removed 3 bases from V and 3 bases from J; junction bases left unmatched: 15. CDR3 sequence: CASSFTIGVSGGQTDTQYF. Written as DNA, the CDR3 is TGTGCCAGCAGTTTTACCATTGGTGTTAGCGGGGGGCAAACAGATACGCAGTATTTT.

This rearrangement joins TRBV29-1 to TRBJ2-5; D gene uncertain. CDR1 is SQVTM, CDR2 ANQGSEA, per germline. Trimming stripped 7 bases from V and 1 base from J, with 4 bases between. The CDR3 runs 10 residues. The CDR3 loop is CSASQETQYF. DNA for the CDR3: TGCAGCGCTAGCCAAGAGACCCAGTACTTC.

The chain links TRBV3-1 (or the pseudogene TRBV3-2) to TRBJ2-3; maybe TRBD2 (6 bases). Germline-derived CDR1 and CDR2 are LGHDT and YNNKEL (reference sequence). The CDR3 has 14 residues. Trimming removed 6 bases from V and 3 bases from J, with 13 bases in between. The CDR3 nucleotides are TGTGCCAGCAGGAAAACGGGGGTAACAGATACGCAGTATTTT. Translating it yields CASRKTGVTDTQYF.

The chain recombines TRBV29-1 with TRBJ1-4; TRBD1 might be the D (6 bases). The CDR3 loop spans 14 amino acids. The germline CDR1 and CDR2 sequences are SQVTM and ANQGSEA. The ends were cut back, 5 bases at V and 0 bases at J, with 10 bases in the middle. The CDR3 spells CSVRTDPTNEKLFF. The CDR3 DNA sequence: TGCAGCGTTCGGACAGATCCAACTAATGAAAAACTGTTTTTT.

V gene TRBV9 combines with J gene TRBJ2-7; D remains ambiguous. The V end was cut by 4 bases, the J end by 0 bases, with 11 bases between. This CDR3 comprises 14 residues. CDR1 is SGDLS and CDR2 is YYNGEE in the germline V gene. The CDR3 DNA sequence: TGTGCCAGCAGCCCTCTGGTTAGCTCCTACGAGCAGTACTTC. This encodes CASSPLVSSYEQYF.

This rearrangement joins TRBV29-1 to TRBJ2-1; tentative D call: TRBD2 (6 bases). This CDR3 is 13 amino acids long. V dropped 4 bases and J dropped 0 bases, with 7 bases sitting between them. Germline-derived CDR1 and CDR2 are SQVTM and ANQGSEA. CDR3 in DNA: TGCAGCGTTGGGGGGGTCTCCTACAATGAGCAGTTCTTC. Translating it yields CSVGGVSYNEQFF.

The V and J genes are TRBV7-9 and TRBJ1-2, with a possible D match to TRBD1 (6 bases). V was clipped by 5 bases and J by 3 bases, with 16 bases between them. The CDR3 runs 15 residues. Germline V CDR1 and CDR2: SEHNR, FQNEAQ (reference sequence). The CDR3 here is CASSPSWTAYYGYTF. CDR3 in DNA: TGTGCCAGCAGCCCTTCCTGGACAGCCTACTATGGCTACACCTTC.

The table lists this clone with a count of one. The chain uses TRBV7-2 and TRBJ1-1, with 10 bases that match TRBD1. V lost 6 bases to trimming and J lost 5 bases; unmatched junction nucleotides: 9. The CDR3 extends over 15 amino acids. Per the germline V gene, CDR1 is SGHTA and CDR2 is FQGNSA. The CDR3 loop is CASRPRQGAITEAFF. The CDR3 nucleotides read TGTGCCAGCAGGCCACGACAGGGGGCGATAACTGAAGCTTTCTTT.

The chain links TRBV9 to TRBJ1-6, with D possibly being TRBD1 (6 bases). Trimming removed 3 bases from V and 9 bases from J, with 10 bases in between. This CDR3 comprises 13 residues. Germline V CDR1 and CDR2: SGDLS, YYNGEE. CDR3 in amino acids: CASSADSVSPLHF. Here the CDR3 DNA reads TGTGCCAGCAGCGCGGACAGCGTTTCACCCCTCCACTTT. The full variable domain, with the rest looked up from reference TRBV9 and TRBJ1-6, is DSGVTQTPKHLITATGQRVTLRCSPRSGDLSVYWYQQSLDQGLQFLIQYYNGEERAKGNILERFSAQQFPDLHSELNLSSLELGDSALYFCASSADSVSPLHFGNGTRLTVT.

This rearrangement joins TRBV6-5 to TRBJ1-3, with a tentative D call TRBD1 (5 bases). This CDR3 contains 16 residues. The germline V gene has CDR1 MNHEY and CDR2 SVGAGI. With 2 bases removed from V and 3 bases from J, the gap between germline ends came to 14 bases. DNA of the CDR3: TGTGCCAGCAGTTACAGGGGCGGCGGGGTTGGAAACACCATATATTTT. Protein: CASSYRGGGVGNTIYF.

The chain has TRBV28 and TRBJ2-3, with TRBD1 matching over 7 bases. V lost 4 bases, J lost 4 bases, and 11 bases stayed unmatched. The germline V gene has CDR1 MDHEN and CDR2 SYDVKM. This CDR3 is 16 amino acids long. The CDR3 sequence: CASSSSWTGDSDTQYF. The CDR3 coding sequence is TGTGCCAGCAGTTCTTCTTGGACAGGTGATTCAGATACGCAGTATTTT.

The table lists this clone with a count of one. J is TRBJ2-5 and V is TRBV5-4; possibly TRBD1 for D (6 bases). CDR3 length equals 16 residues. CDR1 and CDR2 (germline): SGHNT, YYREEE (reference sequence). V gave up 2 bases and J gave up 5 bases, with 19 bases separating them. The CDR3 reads CASSFLKGGGWETQYF. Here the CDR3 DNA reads TGTGCCAGCAGCTTCCTTAAAGGGGGTGGATGGGAGACCCAGTACTTC.

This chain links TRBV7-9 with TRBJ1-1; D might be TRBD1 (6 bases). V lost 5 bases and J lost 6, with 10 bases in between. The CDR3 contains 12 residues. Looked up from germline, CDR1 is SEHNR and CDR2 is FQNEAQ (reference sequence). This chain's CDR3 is CASSLEGAEAFF. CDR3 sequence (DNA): TGTGCCAGCAGCCTCGAGGGGGCTGAAGCTTTCTTT.

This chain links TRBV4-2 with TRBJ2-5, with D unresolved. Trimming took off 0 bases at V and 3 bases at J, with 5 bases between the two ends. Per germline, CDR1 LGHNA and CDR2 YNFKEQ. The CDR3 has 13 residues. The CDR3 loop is CASSQDTEETQYF. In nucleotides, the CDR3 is TGTGCCAGCAGCCAAGACACGGAAGAGACCCAGTACTTC.

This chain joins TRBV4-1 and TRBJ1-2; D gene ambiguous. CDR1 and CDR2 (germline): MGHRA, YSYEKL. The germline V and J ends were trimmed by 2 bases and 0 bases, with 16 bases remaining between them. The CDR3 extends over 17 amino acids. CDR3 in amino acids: CASSQPRRGEPNYGYTF. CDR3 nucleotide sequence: TGCGCCAGCAGCCAACCCCGACGGGGTGAGCCTAACTATGGCTACACCTTC.

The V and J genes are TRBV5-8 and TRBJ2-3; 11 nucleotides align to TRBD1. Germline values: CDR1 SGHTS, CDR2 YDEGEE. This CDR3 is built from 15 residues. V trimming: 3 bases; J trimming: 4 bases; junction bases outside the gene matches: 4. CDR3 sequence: CASSSGDRGSDTQYF. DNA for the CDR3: TGTGCCAGCAGCTCCGGGGACAGGGGGTCAGATACGCAGTATTTT.

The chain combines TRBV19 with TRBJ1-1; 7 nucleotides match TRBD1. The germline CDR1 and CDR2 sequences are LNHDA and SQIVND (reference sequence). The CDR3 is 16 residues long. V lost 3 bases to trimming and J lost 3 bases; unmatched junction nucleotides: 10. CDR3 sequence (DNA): TGTGCCAGTAGTATTCCACCTCGCACAGGGGACACTGAAGCTTTCTTT. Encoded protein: CASSIPPRTGDTEAFF.

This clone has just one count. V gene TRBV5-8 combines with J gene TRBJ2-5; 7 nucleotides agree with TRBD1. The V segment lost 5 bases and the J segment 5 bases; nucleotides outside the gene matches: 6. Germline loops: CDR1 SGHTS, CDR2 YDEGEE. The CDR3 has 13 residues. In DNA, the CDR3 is TGTGCCAGCAGGAGACAGGGCTCGGAGACCCAGTACTTC. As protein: CASRRQGSETQYF.